This T cell receptor (beta chain) comes out of a study of cytomegalovirus exposure and HLA in healthy donors. This CDR3 region has 15 residues. The germline V gene has CDR1 LNHDA and CDR2 SQIVND (reference sequence). V dropped 7 bases and J dropped 8; count of bases not matched to a gene: 10. Libraries were prepared by immunoSEQ multiplex PCR; TCRdb keeps only in-frame clonotypes and omits some of them. The sample has 85,000 to 95,000 clones; 96% are singletons. This receptor was taken from a man aged 18 to 30 in good health and CMV-seronegative. What was sequenced was PBMCs. This rearrangement joins TRBV19 to TRBJ2-1, with 11 bases matching TRBD1. CDR3 nucleotide sequence: TGTGCCAGTACCAAGGACAGGGGGCTATTTGATGAGCAGTTCTTC. Its protein is CASTKDRGLFDEQFF.